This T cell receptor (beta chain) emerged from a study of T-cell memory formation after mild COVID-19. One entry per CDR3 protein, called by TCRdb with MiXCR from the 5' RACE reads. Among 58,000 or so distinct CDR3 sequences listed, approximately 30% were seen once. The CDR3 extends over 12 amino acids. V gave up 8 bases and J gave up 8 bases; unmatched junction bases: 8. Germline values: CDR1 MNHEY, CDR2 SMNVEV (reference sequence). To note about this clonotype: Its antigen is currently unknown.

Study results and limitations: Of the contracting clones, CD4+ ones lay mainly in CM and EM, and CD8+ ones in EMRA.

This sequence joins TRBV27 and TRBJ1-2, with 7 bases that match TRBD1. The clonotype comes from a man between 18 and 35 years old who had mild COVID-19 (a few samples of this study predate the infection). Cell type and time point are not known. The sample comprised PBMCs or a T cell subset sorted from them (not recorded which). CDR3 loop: CASGTVPRGYTF. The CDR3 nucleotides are TGTGCCAGCGGGACAGTGCCGCGGGGCTACACCTTC.